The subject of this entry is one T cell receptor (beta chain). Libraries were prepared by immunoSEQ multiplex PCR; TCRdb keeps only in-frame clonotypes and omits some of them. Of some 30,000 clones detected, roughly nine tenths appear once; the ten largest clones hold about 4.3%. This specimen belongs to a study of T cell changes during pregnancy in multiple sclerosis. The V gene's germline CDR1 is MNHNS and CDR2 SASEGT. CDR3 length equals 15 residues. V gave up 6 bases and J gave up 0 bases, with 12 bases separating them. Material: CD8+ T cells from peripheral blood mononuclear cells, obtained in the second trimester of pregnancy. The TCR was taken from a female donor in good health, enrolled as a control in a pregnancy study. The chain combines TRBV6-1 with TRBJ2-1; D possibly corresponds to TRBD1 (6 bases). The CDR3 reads CASRRQDNSYNEQFF. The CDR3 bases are TGTGCCAGCAGGCGACAGGACAACTCCTACAATGAGCAGTTCTTC.